The 3 T cell receptor beta chains reported below all come from one sample, sequenced in a study of blood T cells in healthy people across ages (dated by TCRdb to about 2015). Preparation of the library involved 5' RACE. A second PCR of about 6 to 11 cycles was performed with a sample-barcoded 5' primer and a J-beta primer mix. TCRdb itself trimmed the public reads at Q25 with fastp, ran MiXCR and retained productive beta chains. Every entry covers one CDR3 protein and lists the most common genes and DNA from its rows. In all, the sample holds 1,800,000 or so distinct CDR3 sequences, and approximately 39% of those were seen once. The ten largest clones take up under 25% of the sample. What was sequenced was blood. The receptors originated from a human donor in good health.

This chain joins TRBV29-1 and TRBJ2-6, with D tentatively TRBD1 or TRBD2 (6 bases each). The V and J ends lost 5 bases and 0 bases respectively, with 20 bases between them. Germline V gene data show CDR1 as SQVTM and CDR2 as ANQGSEA. CDR3 length: 18 residues. The CDR3 bases are TGCAGCGTTCCAAGAGGGGGGCTCTCTTCCTCTGGGGCCAACGTCCTGACTTTC. Translation: CSVPRGGLSSSGANVLTF.

This rearrangement joins TRBV12-3 or TRBV12-4 to TRBJ2-5; 7 bases match TRBD1. The V segment lost 5 bases and the J segment 4 bases; nucleotides outside the gene matches: 10. This CDR3 contains 15 residues. The CDR3 region has the DNA TGTGCCAGCAGTCGCGACCGGACAGGAGTAGAGACCCAGTACTTC. This translates into CASSRDRTGVETQYF.

V gene TRBV27 combines with J gene TRBJ1-1; tentative D call: TRBD1 (6 bases). Deletions cut 2 bases from V and 8 bases from J, with 15 bases between. The length of the CDR3 is 14 residues. Germline values: CDR1 MNHEY, CDR2 SMNVEV (reference sequence). CDR3 sequence reads: CASSLQGRCSEAFF. CDR3 in DNA: TGTGCCAGCAGTTTACAGGGGAGGTGTTCCGAAGCTTTCTTT.